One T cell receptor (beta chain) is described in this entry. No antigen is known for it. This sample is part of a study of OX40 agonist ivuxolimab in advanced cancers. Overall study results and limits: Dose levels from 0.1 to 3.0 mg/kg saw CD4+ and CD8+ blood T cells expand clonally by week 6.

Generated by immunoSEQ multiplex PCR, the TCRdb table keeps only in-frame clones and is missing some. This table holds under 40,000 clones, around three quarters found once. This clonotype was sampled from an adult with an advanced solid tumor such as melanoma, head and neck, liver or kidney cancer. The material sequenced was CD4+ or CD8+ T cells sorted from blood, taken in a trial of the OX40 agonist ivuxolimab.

Here the CDR3 reads CASSVVGGLGNTIYF. CDR3 DNA: TGTGCCAGCAGCGTAGTGGGGGGGCTTGGAAACACCATATATTTT. V and J are TRBV9 and TRBJ1-3; a weak D match, TRBD1 (6 bases). The V and J ends lost 0 bases and 3 bases respectively, with 10 bases between them. The CDR3 covers 15 residues. CDR1 SGDLS and CDR2 YYNGEE come from the germline V gene.